A single sample is the source of the 15 T cell receptor beta chains below, sequenced in a study of neurological immune-mediated disorders. TCRdb used MiXCR to reprocess the 5' RACE reads, holding one entry per CDR3 protein. The data contain tens of thousands of distinct CDR3 sequences, under 4.5% of them singletons. Material for sequencing was PBMCs. The receptor source for this set is a woman aged 50 to 60 with multiple sclerosis.

The sample holds many counts of this clonotype. The chain has TRBV12-3 or TRBV12-4 and TRBJ1-5, with D perhaps TRBD1 (5 bases). V shed 3 bases and J shed 4 bases, with 7 bases lying between them. This CDR3 region has 13 residues. The CDR3: CASSLRGNQPQHF. CDR3 DNA sequence: TGTGCCAGCAGTTTGCGGGGGAATCAGCCCCAGCATTTT.

This clonotype was found many times. The V and J genes are TRBV27 and TRBJ2-3; D perhaps matches TRBD2 (7 bases). The CDR3 sequence is 14 residues long. CDR1 and CDR2 (germline): MNHEY, SMNVEV (reference sequence). Trimming removed 5 bases from V and 7 bases from J, with 16 bases in between. The CDR3 loop reads CASSQYRGANTQYF. CDR3 in DNA: TGTGCCAGCAGTCAGTATCGGGGGGCAAATACGCAGTATTTT.

This clonotype has more than one count but fewer than ten. V is TRBV20-1 and J is TRBJ2-3, with 7 bases matching TRBD1. V lost 6 bases and J lost 0; bases outside the gene matches: 9. Germline V gene lookup returns CDR1 DFQATT and CDR2 SNEGSKA (reference sequence). CDR3 length equals 15 residues. The CDR3 reads CSAGDSLTSTDTQYF. CDR3 in DNA: TGCAGTGCGGGGGACAGCCTAACCAGCACAGATACGCAGTATTTT.

This clonotype was seen at least ten times. The chain employs TRBV5-1 and TRBJ1-1; D is unresolved. Germline loops: CDR1 SGHRS, CDR2 YFSETQ. CDR3 length: 13 amino acids. Deletions cut 0 bases from V and 1 base from J, with 4 bases between. In DNA, the CDR3 is TGCGCCAGCAGCTTGGAGGCGAACACTGAAGCTTTCTTT. Translated, it gives CASSLEANTEAFF.

Ten or more counts support this clonotype. V and J are TRBV20-1 and TRBJ2-3; TRBD2 matches at 12 bases. Germline V CDR1 and CDR2: DFQATT, SNEGSKA (reference sequence). J was trimmed by 0 bases and V by 4 bases; bases with no gene match: 2. CDR3 size: 15 residues. The CDR3: CSATGTSGSTDTQYF. CDR3 sequence (DNA): TGCAGTGCTACGGGGACTAGCGGGAGCACAGATACGCAGTATTTT.

This clonotype appeared many times. The V gene is TRBV10-3, the J gene TRBJ1-1, with D unclear. With 6 bases removed from V and 2 bases from J, the gap between germline ends came to 7 bases. CDR1 and CDR2 (germline): ENHRY, SYGVKD. The CDR3 is 12 amino acids. This CDR3 is CAIRQDNTEAFF. DNA of the CDR3: TGTGCCATCAGGCAGGACAACACTGAAGCTTTCTTT.

There are many counts of this clonotype. The J gene is TRBJ1-2, the V gene TRBV3-1; D gene unclear. The CDR3 is 15 residues long. Per germline, CDR1 LGHDT and CDR2 YNNKEL (reference sequence). Trimming removed 3 bases from V and 1 base from J, with 12 bases in between. The CDR3 nucleotides are TGTGCCAGCAGCCAGCGGCAGCCATTTAACTATGGCTACACCTTC. Translated, it gives CASSQRQPFNYGYTF.

This clonotype was seen ten or more times. The J gene is TRBJ2-3, the V gene TRBV4-3, with 14 nucleotides matching TRBD2. The V gene end was trimmed by 0 bases and the J gene end by 4 bases; junction bases not matched to a gene: 6. This CDR3 has 18 residues. The germline gives CDR1 LGHNA, CDR2 YSLEER. CDR3 protein: CASSQDLTSGGASDTQYF. In DNA form, the CDR3 reads TGCGCCAGCAGCCAAGATTTGACTAGCGGGGGGGCATCAGATACGCAGTATTTT.

This clonotype was picked up many times. V gene TRBV3-1 combines with J gene TRBJ2-3; either TRBD1 or TRBD2 may supply D (5 bases each). Germline V gives CDR1 LGHDT, CDR2 YNNKEL (reference sequence). V dropped 2 bases and J dropped 8 bases, with 14 bases sitting between them. This CDR3 comprises 14 residues. CDR3 nucleotide sequence: TGTGCCAGCAGCCAAAGGGTCGGGGCAAGTACGCAGTATTTT. Translating gives CASSQRVGASTQYF.

The sample holds a few counts of this clonotype. This sequence joins TRBV15 and TRBJ1-5; D perhaps matches TRBD1 (5 bases). The germline V and J ends were trimmed by 5 bases and 0 bases, with 14 bases remaining between them. Per germline, CDR1 LNHNV and CDR2 YYDKDF (reference sequence). CDR3 size: 16 residues. The DNA of the CDR3 is TGTGCCACCAGCTTTCCGCAGGGCAATAGCAATCAGCCCCAGCATTTT. This codes for CATSFPQGNSNQPQHF.

This clonotype showed up many times. J is TRBJ1-2 and V is TRBV5-1; TRBD1 matches at 7 bases. The CDR3 contains 16 residues. Germline V lookup: CDR1 SGHRS, CDR2 YFSETQ. V trimming: 0 bases; J trimming: 4 bases; junction bases outside the gene matches: 9. For the CDR3, the DNA is TGCGCCAGCAGCTTGGGACAGGGTAATTTGGGCTATGGCTACACCTTC. This sequence encodes CASSLGQGNLGYGYTF.

This clonotype was picked up many times. The chain carries TRBV5-6 and TRBJ2-2; no clear D. Germline loops: CDR1 SGHDT, CDR2 YYEEEE. The CDR3 runs to 12 residues. Trimming took 4 bases from V and 6 from J, leaving 7 bases between them. The CDR3 sequence is CASSLGAGELFF. CDR3 nucleotide sequence: TGTGCCAGCAGCCTCGGTGCCGGGGAGCTGTTTTTT.

The sample holds many counts of this clonotype. V is TRBV3-1 and J is TRBJ2-4; D might be TRBD1 (6 bases). The CDR3 runs 14 residues. Trimming left V 7 bases short and J 5 bases short, with 15 bases between. Germline assignment: CDR1 LGHDT and CDR2 YNNKEL (reference sequence). Here the CDR3 reads CASTGQGIENIQYF. Here the CDR3 DNA reads TGTGCCAGCACGGGGCAGGGGATTGAAAACATTCAGTACTTC.

At least ten counts were recorded for this clonotype. V gene TRBV20-1 combines with J gene TRBJ2-2, with D tentatively TRBD2 (6 bases). V was cut by 1 base and J by 2 bases, with 11 bases left in between. Germline V gene lookup returns CDR1 DFQATT and CDR2 SNEGSKA (reference sequence). The CDR3 runs to 15 residues. The CDR3 nucleotides are TGCAGTGCTAGAGGAGCCGGGACTAACACCGGGGAGCTGTTTTTT. The encoded protein is CSARGAGTNTGELFF.

This clonotype was seen ten or more times. The chain couples TRBV7-2 to TRBJ1-1, with 8 bases aligning to TRBD1. J lost 10 bases, V lost 1 base, and 2 bases had no gene match. Germline values: CDR1 SGHTA, CDR2 FQGNSA. This CDR3 region has 12 residues. The CDR3 spells CASSLETGVAFF. The CDR3 DNA sequence: TGTGCCAGCAGCTTAGAGACAGGGGTAGCTTTCTTT.